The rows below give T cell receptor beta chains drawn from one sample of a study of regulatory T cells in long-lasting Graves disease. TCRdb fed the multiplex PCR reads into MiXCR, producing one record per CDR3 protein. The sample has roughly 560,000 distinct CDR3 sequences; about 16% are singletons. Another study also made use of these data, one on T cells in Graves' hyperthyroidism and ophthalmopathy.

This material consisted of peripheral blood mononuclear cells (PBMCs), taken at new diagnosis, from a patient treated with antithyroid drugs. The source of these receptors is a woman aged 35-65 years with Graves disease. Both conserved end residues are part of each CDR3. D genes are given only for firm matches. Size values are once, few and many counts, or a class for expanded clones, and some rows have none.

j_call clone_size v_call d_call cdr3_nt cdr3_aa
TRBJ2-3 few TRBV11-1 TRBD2 TGTGCCAGCAGTTTTACTAGCGGGGAATGGACAGATACGCAGTATTTT CASSFTSGEWTDTQYF
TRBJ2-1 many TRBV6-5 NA TGTGCCAGCAGTTACTCGAGCGGATTCGGAACGGATGAGCAGTTCTTC CASSYSSGFGTDEQFF
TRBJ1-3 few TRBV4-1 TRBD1 TGCGCCAGCAGCCCAGACAGGGCAGTCTCTGGAAACACCATATATTTT CASSPDRAVSGNTIYF
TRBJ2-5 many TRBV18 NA TGTGCCAGCTCACCCCGACAGGAGCAAGAGACCCAGTACTTC CASSPRQEQETQYF
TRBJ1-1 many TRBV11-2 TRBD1 TGTGCCAGCAGCTTAGATTTGCAGGGGGAGAACACTGAAGCTTTCTTT CASSLDLQGENTEAFF
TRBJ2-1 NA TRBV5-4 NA TGTGCCAGCAGCCTACTAGACCCTAGGGATGAGCAGTTCTTC CASSLLDPRDEQFF
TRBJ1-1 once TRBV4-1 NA TGCGCCAGCACCTCCCGGGGGGACAACACTGAAGCTTTCTTT CASTSRGDNTEAFF
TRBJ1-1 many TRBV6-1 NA TGTGCCAGCAGTGAAGCGCGGGGTTTCACTGAAGCTTTCTTT CASSEARGFTEAFF
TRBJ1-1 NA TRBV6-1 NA TGTGCCAGCAGTAGCTGGGGAATACAGGAGAACACTGAAGCTTTCTTT CASSSWGIQENTEAFF
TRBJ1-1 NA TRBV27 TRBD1 TGTGCCAGCATCCGACAGGGGATGAACACTGAAGCTTTCTTT CASIRQGMNTEAFF
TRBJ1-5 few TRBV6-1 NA TGTGCCAGCAGTGGCGACTTGGGCAGGCAGCCCCAGCATTTT CASSGDLGRQPQHF
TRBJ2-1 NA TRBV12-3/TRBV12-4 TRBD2 TGTGCCAGCAGCCCCTGGCTAGCGGGGGCCGGGGAGCAGTTCTTC CASSPWLAGAGEQFF
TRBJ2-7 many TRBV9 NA TGTGCCAGCAGCGTGTACGGGGCGTCCGAGCAGTACTTC CASSVYGASEQYF
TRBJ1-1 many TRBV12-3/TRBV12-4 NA TGTGCCAGCAGTTTCACCCAGGTCCCTGGCACTGAAGCTTTCTTT CASSFTQVPGTEAFF
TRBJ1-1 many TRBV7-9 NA TGTGCCAGCAGCTTAGAAGGGACAATAGGCACTGAAGCTTTCTTT CASSLEGTIGTEAFF
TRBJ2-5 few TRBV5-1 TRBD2 TGCGCCAGCAGCCCACAGACTAGCAGGGAGACCCAGTACTTC CASSPQTSRETQYF
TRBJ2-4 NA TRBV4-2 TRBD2 TGTGCCAGCAGCCAAGGAATTAGCGGGGGGCCCCAGGACATTCAGTACTTC CASSQGISGGPQDIQYF
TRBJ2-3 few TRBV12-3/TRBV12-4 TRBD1 TGTGCCAGCAGTTTCGGGGGTACAGGGGGCAAAATAGATACGCAGTATTTT CASSFGGTGGKIDTQYF
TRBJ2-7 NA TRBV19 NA TGTGCCAGTAGTCACGGGAGCGCCTACGAGCAGTACTTC CASSHGSAYEQYF
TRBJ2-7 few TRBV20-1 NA TGCAGTGCTAGAGACCCGGACAGCCCCTACGAGCAGTACTTC CSARDPDSPYEQYF
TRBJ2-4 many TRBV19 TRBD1 TGTGCCAGTAGTATGGGGGACAGATTAGCCAAAAACATTCAGTACTTC CASSMGDRLAKNIQYF
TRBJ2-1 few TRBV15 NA TGTGCCACCAGCACGTCAAGCCTCGAGGCCGGCGCCTCCTCCTACAATGAGCAGTTCTTC CATSTSSLEAGASSYNEQFF
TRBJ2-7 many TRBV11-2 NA TGTGCCAGCAGCTTAGATGGAACAGGACTACCCTACGAGCAGTACTTC CASSLDGTGLPYEQYF
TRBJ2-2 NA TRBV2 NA TGTGCCAGCAGTGAGGGGGCAGGCACCGGGGAGCTGTTTTTT CASSEGAGTGELFF